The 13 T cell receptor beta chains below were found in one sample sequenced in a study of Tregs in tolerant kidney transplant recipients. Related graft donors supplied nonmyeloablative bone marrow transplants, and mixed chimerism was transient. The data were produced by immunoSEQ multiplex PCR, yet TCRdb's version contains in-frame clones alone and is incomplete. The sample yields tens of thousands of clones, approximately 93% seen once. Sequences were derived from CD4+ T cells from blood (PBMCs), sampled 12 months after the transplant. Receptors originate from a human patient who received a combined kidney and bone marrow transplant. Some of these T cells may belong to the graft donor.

The CDR3 DNA follows: TGTGCCAGCAGCTTACAAGCGGGAGGGTCGTACGAGCAGTACTTC. This codes for CASSLQAGGSYEQYF. The chain joins TRBV7-6 to TRBJ2-7; TRBD2 matches at 10 bases. Germline assignment: CDR1 SGHVS and CDR2 FNYEAQ. V dropped 2 bases and J dropped 4; count of bases not matched to a gene: 5. The CDR3 has 15 amino acids.

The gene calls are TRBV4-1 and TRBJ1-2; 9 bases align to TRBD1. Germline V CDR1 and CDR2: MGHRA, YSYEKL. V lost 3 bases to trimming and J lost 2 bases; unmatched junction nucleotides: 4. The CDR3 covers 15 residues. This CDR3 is CASSHMTGGNYGYTF. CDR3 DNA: TGCGCCAGCAGCCACATGACAGGGGGGAACTATGGCTACACCTTC.

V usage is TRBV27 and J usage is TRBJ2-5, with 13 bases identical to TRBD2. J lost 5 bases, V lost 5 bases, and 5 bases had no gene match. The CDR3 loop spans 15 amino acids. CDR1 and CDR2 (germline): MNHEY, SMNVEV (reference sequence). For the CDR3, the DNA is TGTGCCAGCAGTGGACTAGCGGGAGTTCGGGAGACCCAGTACTTC. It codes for CASSGLAGVRETQYF.

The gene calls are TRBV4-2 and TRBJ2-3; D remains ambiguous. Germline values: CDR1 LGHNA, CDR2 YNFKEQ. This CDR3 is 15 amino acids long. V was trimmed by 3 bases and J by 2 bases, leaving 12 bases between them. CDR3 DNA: TGTGCCAGCAGCCAGACCCCAGCGCTCACAGATACGCAGTATTTT. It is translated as CASSQTPALTDTQYF.

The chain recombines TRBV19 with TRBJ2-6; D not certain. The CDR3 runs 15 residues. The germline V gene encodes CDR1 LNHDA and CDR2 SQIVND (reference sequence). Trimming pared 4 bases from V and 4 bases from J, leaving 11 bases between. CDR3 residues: CASSTPTKGANVLTF. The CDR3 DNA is TGTGCCAGTAGTACCCCGACAAAAGGGGCCAACGTCCTGACTTTC.

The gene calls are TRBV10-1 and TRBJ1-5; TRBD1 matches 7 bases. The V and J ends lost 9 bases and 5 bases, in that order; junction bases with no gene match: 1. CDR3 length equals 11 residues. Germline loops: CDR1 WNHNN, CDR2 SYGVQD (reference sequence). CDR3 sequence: CARGQDQPQHF. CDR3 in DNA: TGCGCCAGAGGACAGGATCAGCCCCAGCATTTT.

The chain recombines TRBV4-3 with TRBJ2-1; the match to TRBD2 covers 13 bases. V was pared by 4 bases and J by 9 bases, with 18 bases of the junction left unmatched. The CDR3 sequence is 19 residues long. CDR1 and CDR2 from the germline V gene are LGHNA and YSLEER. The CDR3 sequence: CASSPLSLVTSGGAFEQFF. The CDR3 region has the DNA TGCGCCAGCAGCCCCCTGAGTTTGGTCACTAGCGGGGGGGCCTTTGAGCAGTTCTTC.

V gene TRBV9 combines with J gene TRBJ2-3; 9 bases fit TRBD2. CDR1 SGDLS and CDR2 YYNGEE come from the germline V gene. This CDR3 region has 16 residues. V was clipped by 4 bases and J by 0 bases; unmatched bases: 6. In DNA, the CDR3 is TGTGCCAGCAGCACGCGGGCGGGGGGGAGCACAGATACGCAGTATTTT. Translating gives CASSTRAGGSTDTQYF.

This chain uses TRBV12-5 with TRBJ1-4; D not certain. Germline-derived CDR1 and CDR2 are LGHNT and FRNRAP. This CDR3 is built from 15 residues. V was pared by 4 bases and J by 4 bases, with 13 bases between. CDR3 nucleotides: TGTGCTAGTGGTTGGAAGACAAGCAGTAATGAAAAACTGTTTTTT. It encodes CASGWKTSSNEKLFF.

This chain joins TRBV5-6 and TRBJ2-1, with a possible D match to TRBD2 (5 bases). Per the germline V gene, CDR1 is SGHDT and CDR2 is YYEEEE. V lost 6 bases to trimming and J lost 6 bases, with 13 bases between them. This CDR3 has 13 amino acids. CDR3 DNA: TGTGCCAGCACCCCGGACTCATTCAATGAGCAGTTCTTC. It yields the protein CASTPDSFNEQFF.

The CDR3 spells CASSSLLTLSTDTQYF. CDR3 in DNA: TGTGCCAGCAGCTCCCTACTAACCCTTAGCACAGATACGCAGTATTTT. This sequence joins TRBV5-6 and TRBJ2-3; D unclear. With 3 bases removed from V and 0 bases from J, the gap between germline ends came to 14 bases. CDR3 length: 16 residues. CDR1 is SGHDT, CDR2 YYEEEE, per germline.

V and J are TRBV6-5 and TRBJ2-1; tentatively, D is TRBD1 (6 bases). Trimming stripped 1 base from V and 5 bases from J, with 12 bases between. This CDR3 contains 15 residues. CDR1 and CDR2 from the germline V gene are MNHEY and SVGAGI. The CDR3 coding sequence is TGTGCCAGCAGTTACTTGGGGGCCCTAAACAATGAGCAGTTCTTC. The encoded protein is CASSYLGALNNEQFF.

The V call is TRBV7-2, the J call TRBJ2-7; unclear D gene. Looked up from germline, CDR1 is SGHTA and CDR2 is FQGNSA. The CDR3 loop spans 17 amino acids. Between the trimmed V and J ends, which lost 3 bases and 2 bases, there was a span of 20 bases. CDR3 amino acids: CASSFVLGRGSPYEQYF. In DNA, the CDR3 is TGTGCCAGCAGCTTTGTGCTAGGTCGAGGATCCCCCTACGAGCAGTACTTC.